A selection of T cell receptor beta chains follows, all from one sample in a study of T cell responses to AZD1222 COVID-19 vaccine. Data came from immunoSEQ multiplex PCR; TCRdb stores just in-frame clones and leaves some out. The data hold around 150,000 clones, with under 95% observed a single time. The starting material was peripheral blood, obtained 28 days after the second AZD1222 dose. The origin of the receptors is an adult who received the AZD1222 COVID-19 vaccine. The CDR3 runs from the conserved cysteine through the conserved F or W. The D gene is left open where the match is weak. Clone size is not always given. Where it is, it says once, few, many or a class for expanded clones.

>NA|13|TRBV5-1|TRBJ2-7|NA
TGCGCCAGCAGCCAGGGGACCAACTACGAGCAGTACTTC
CASSQGTNYEQYF
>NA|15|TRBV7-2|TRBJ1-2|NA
TGTGCCAGCAGCCCCACCTCACAGGTTCGTCTTGGCTACACCTTC
CASSPTSQVRLGYTF
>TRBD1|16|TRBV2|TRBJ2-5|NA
TGTGCCAGCAGAGGTAGGGGGCCACCCCCACAAGAGACCCAGTACTTC
CASRGRGPPPQETQYF
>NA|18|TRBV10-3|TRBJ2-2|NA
TGTGCCATCAGTGACCTGCGCAGGAGGGTTTGGATCACCGGGGAGCTGTTTTTT
CAISDLRRRVWITGELFF
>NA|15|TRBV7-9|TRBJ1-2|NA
TGTGCCAGCAGCCCCGGGACGGCGACTAACTATGGCTACACCTTC
CASSPGTATNYGYTF
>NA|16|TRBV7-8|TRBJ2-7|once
TGTGCCAGCAGCCCCCTTGGGGGCGGGAGCTCCTACGAGCAGTACTTC
CASSPLGGGSSYEQYF
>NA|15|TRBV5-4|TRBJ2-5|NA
TGTGCCAGCAGTTCTCCGGGACCGACCCAAGAGACCCAGTACTTC
CASSSPGPTQETQYF
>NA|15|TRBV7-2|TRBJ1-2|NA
TGTGCCAGCAGCGTAGACGGGGCGGTCTTCTATGGCTACACCTTC
CASSVDGAVFYGYTF
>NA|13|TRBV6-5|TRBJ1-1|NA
TGTGCCACCCGGGACAATACCAACACTGAAGCTTTCTTT
CATRDNTNTEAFF
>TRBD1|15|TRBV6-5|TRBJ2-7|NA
TGTGCCAGCAGTTACGGGACAGGGCTCTCCTACGAGCAGTACTTC
CASSYGTGLSYEQYF
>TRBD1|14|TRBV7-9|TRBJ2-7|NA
TGTGCCAGCAGCTTCACAGGGGGCTTGTACGAGCAGTACTTC
CASSFTGGLYEQYF
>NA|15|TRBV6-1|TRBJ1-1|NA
TGTGCCAGCAGTGAATTGGGGGGCCAGGGCACTGAAGCTTTCTTT
CASSELGGQGTEAFF
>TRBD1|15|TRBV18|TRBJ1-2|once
TGTGCCAGCTCAGGCGCCGGGACAGGGGGCCATGGCTACACCTTC
CASSGAGTGGHGYTF
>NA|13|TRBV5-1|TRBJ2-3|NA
TGCGCCAGCGCCGGCCTTAGCACAGATACGCAGTATTTT
CASAGLSTDTQYF
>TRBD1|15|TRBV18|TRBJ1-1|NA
TGTGCCAGCTCACAACCCTCAGGGGGAGGCACTGAAGCTTTCTTT
CASSQPSGGGTEAFF
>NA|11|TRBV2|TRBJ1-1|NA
TGTGCCAGCAGCCCGAACACTGAAGCTTTCTTT
CASSPNTEAFF